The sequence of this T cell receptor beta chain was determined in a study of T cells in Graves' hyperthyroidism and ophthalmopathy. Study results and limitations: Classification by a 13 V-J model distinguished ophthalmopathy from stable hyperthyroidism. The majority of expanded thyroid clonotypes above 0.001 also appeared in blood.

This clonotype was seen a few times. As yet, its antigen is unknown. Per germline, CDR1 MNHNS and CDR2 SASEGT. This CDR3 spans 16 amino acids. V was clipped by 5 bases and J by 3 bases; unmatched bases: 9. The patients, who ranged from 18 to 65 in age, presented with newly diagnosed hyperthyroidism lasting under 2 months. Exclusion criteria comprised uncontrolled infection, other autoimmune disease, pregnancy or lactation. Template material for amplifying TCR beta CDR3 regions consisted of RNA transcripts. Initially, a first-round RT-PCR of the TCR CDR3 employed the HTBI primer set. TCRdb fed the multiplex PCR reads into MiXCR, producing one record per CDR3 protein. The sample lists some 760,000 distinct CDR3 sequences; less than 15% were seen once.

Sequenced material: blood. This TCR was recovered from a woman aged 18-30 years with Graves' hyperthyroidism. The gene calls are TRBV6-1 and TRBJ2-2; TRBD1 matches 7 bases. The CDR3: CASSTYRGTDTGELFF. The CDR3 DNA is TGTGCCAGCAGTACCTATCGTGGGACAGACACCGGGGAGCTGTTTTTT.